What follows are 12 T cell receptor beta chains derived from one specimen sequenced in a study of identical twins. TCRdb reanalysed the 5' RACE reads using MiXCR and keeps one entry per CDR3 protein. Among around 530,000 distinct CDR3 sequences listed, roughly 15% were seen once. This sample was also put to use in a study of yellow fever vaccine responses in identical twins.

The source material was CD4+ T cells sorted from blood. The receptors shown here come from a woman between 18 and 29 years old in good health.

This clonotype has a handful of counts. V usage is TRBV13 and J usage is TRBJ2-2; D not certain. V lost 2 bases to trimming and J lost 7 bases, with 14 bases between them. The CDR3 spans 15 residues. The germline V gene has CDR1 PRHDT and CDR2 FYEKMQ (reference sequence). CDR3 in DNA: TGTGCCAGCAGCTTACAAACAGAAGGGCGCGGGGAGCTGTTTTTT. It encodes CASSLQTEGRGELFF.

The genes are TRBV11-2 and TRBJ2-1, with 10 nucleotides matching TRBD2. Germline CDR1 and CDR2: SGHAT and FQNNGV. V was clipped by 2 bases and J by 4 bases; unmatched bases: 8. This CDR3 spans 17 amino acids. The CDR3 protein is CASSLIPSGGRYNEQFF. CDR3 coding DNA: TGTGCCAGCAGCTTAATTCCTAGCGGGGGCCGATACAATGAGCAGTTCTTC.

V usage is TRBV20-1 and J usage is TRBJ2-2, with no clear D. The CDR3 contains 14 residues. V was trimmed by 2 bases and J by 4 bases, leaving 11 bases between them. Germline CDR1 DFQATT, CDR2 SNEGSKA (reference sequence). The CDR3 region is CSARSGVRTGELFF. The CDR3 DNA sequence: TGCAGTGCTAGAAGTGGGGTCCGCACCGGGGAGCTGTTTTTT.

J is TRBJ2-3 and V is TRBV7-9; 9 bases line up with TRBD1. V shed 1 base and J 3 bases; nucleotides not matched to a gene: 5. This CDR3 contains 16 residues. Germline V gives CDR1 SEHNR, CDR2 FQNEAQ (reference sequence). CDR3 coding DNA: TGTGCCAGCAGCTTAGTGGGGACAGGGAGGACAGATACGCAGTATTTT. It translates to CASSLVGTGRTDTQYF.

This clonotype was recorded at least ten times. The CDR3 loop reads CASSQDQPRGASGATDTQYF. CDR3 DNA: TGCGCCAGCAGCCAAGATCAACCGAGAGGGGCTAGCGGGGCCACAGATACGCAGTATTTT. V gene TRBV4-1 combines with J gene TRBJ2-3; 9 bases align to TRBD2. Germline CDR1 MGHRA, CDR2 YSYEKL. The CDR3 sequence is 20 residues long. Germline trimming cut 0 bases from V and 2 bases from J; bases unmatched to any gene: 15.

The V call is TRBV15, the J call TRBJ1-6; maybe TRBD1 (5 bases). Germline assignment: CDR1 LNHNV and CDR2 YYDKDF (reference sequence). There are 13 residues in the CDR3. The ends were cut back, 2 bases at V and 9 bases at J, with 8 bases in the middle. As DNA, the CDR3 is TGTGCCACCAGCAGAAAGGGGACTTCACCCCTCCACTTT. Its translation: CATSRKGTSPLHF.

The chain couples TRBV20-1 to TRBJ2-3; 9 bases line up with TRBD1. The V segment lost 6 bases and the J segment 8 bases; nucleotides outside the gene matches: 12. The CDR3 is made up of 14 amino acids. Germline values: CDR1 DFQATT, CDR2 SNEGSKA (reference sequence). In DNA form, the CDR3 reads TGCAGTGCAACACGACAGGGGGATATGGGTACGCAGTATTTT. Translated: CSATRQGDMGTQYF.

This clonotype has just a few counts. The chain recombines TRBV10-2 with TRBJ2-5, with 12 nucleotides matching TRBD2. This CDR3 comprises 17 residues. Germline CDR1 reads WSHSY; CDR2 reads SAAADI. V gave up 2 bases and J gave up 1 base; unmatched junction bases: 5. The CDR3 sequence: CASSEPGTSGRQETQYF. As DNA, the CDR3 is TGCGCCAGCAGTGAGCCTGGGACTAGCGGGCGCCAAGAGACCCAGTACTTC.

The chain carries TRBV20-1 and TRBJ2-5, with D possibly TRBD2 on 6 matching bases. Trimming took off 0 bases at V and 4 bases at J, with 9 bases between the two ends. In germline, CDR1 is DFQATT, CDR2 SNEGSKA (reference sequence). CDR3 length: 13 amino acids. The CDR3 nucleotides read TGCAGTGCTAGAGAGCCCGGGGGAGAGACCCAGTACTTC. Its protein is CSAREPGGETQYF.

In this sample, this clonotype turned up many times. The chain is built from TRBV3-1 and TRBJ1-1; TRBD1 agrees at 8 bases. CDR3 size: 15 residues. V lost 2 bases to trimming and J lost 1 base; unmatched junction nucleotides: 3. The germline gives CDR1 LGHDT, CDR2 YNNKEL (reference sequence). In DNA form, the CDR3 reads TGTGCCAGCAGCCAACCGGGACAGGAGAACACTGAAGCTTTCTTT. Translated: CASSQPGQENTEAFF.

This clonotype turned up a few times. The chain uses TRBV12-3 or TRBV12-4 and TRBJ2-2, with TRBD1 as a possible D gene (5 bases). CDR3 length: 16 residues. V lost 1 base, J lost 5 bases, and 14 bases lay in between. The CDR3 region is CASSLGGDFETGELFF. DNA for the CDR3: TGTGCCAGCAGTTTAGGGGGCGATTTTGAGACCGGGGAGCTGTTTTTT.

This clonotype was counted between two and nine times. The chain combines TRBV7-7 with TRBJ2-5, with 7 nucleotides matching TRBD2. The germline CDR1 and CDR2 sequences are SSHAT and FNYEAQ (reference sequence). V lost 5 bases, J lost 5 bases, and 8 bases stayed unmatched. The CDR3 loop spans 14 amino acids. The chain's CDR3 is CASSPGGGVETQYF. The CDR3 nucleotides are TGTGCCAGCAGCCCCGGTGGGGGGGTCGAGACCCAGTACTTC. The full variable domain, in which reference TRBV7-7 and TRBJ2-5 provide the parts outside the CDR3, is GAGVSQSPRYKVTKRGQDVTLRCDPISSHATLYWYQQALGQGPEFLTYFNYEAQPDKSGLPSDRFSAERPEGSISTLTIQRTEQRDSAMYRCASSPGGGVETQYFGPGTRLLVL.